This TCR beta chain was sequenced during a study of blood T cell repertoires in COVID-19. With 5 bases clipped from V and 2 bases from J, the junction kept 6 bases outside the gene matches. CDR3 size: 14 residues. The germline V gene has CDR1 MNHEY and CDR2 SMNVEV (reference sequence). Method: immunoSEQ multiplex PCR; TCRdb's copy keeps in-frame clones and lacks some. This sample has some 360,000 clones, with 85% to 90% found just once. In assigning cohorts, the study relied on participant-reported clinical history. The clonotype originates from a woman aged 25 to 45 who had been exposed to COVID-19. This sequence joins TRBV27 and TRBJ2-7; 7 nucleotides match TRBD2. Sequenced input: PBMCs or T cells enriched from blood (not recorded which). The CDR3 bases are TGTGCCAGCAGTCCCGGGGGGAGTGCCTACGAGCAGTACTTC. Amino acids: CASSPGGSAYEQYF.